A single sample is the source of the 13 T cell receptor beta chains below, sequenced in a study of T-cell reconstitution after alpha-beta-depleted transplantation in children. TCRbeta library preparation incorporated unique molecular identifiers. TCRdb ran MiXCR on the PCR reads and lists one entry per CDR3 protein. The table has about 980,000 distinct CDR3 sequences, under 30% seen once; the top ten hold roughly 31%. The sequencing used PBMCs, mostly from graft donor cells, collected 360 days after TCRalphabeta/CD19-depleted stem cell transplant. Source of these receptors: a boy in the first two years of life who had a stem cell transplant for SCID, so the T cells may come from the graft donor.

The chain links TRBV28 to TRBJ2-3; TRBD1 or TRBD2 may be the D gene (5 bases each). Trimming took off 2 bases at V and 2 bases at J, with 17 bases between the two ends. This CDR3 has 17 amino acids. Germline loops: CDR1 MDHEN, CDR2 SYDVKM. CDR3 bases: TGTGCCAGCAGTTTAGGGGGAGCCAGGCCCCCCACAGATACGCAGTATTTT. Its translation is CASSLGGARPPTDTQYF.

This clonotype has a count of ten or more. CDR3 sequence: CASSQDGVRQDYNEQFF. As DNA, the CDR3 is TGCGCCAGCAGCCAAGATGGGGTGAGACAGGATTACAATGAGCAGTTCTTC. The chain has TRBV4-3 and TRBJ2-1, with D perhaps TRBD1 (6 bases). The V and J ends lost 0 bases and 4 bases respectively, with 16 bases between them. This CDR3 region has 17 residues. Germline V lookup: CDR1 LGHNA, CDR2 YSLEER.

The chain recombines TRBV19 with TRBJ1-5, with D tentatively TRBD1 (6 bases). V was clipped by 4 bases and J by 6 bases, with 28 bases between them. Germline V CDR1 and CDR2: LNHDA, SQIVND (reference sequence). CDR3 size: 19 residues. CDR3 DNA: TGTGCCAGTAGTACTCCCTGGGGGGCACGCGAGCTTTCGGGTCAGCCCCAGCATTTT. Amino acids: CASSTPWGARELSGQPQHF.

CDR3 region: CASSQLTGTFNEQFF. Written as DNA, the CDR3 is TGCGCCAGCAGCCAGTTAACCGGGACCTTCAATGAGCAGTTCTTC. The rearrangement joins TRBV4-3 to TRBJ2-1, with D possibly called TRBD1 or TRBD2 (5 bases each). The CDR3 is 15 residues long. CDR1 and CDR2 from the germline V gene are LGHNA and YSLEER. The ends were cut back, 3 bases at V and 6 bases at J, with 15 bases in the middle.

This clonotype was detected a few times. The chain is built from TRBV5-1 and TRBJ2-2, with 9 bases fitting TRBD1. Germline V gene sequence: CDR1 SGHRS, CDR2 YFSETQ. There are 16 residues in the CDR3. J was trimmed by 6 bases and V by 4 bases; bases with no gene match: 10. The CDR3 nucleotides read TGCGCCAGCAGCCCATGGACAGGGGAATTAGCCGGGGAGCTGTTTTTT. Translated: CASSPWTGELAGELFF.

V gene TRBV10-3 combines with J gene TRBJ2-5; maybe TRBD1 (5 bases). The CDR3 contains 13 residues. With 6 bases removed from V and 1 base from J, the gap between germline ends came to 9 bases. Per the germline V gene, CDR1 is ENHRY and CDR2 is SYGVKD. The CDR3 loop is CAISSQVQETQYF. The DNA of the CDR3 is TGTGCCATCAGCTCACAGGTCCAAGAGACCCAGTACTTC.

The chain is built from TRBV4-2 and TRBJ1-5, with 8 bases identical to TRBD1. The trim removed 0 bases at V and 0 bases at J, leaving 10 bases unmatched. The CDR3 runs to 19 residues. Germline V lookup: CDR1 LGHNA, CDR2 YNFKEQ. The CDR3 reads CASSQDTGRGHYSNQPQHF. CDR3 coding DNA: TGTGCCAGCAGCCAAGATACGGGCAGGGGGCATTATAGCAATCAGCCCCAGCATTTT.

The chain has TRBV5-5 and TRBJ2-6; D call uncertain. The CDR3 is 17 amino acids. The V and J ends lost 2 bases and 2 bases respectively, with 14 bases between them. The germline gives CDR1 SGHKS, CDR2 YYEKEE (reference sequence). For the CDR3, the DNA is TGTGCCAGCAGCTTCGGTCGAGGCACTGCTGGGGCCAACGTCCTGACTTTC. Protein product: CASSFGRGTAGANVLTF. The full variable domain, its missing parts supplied by reference TRBV5-5 and TRBJ2-6, is DAGVTQSPTHLIKTRGQQVTLRCSPISGHKSVSWYQQVLGQGPQFIFQYYEKEERGRGNFPDRFSARQFPNYSSELNVNALLLGDSALYLCASSFGRGTAGANVLTFGAGSRLTVL.

The chain uses TRBV29-1 and TRBJ2-4, with 8 bases lining up with TRBD1. Per germline, CDR1 SQVTM and CDR2 ANQGSEA. This CDR3 is 12 amino acids long. The V segment lost 6 bases and the J segment 9 bases; nucleotides outside the gene matches: 7. The CDR3 sequence: CSVRTGSAIQYF. CDR3 sequence (DNA): TGCAGCGTGAGGACAGGGTCGGCCATTCAGTACTTC. Full variable domain (outside the CDR3, taken from reference TRBV29-1 and TRBJ2-4): SAVISQKPSRDICQRGTSLTIQCQVDSQVTMMFWYRQQPGQSLTLIATANQGSEATYESGFVIDKFPISRPNLTFSTLTVSNMSPEDSSIYLCSVRTGSAIQYFGAGTRLSVL.

As for this clonotype: The junction differs from germline at one of its ends, possibly a read error. The rearrangement uses TRBV4-2 and TRBJ2-1, with a tentative D call TRBD2 (6 bases). The CDR3 consists of 16 residues. In germline, CDR1 is LGHNA, CDR2 YNFKEQ. The CDR3 DNA sequence: TGTGCCATCAGCCCGGGGACTTTGGTGGCGCACAATGAGCAGTTCTTC. Amino acids: CAISPGTLVAHNEQFF.

Only a few counts were recorded for this clonotype. The chain carries TRBV12-3 or TRBV12-4 and TRBJ2-7; no definite D call. The CDR3 length is 14 residues. V lost 3 bases, J lost 2 bases, and 11 bases lay in between. The CDR3 region has the DNA TGTGCCAGCAGTTTCGCCAGTAATCCCTACGAGCAGTACTTC. This encodes CASSFASNPYEQYF.

The table lists this clonotype with many counts. The chain joins TRBV4-1 to TRBJ2-7, with a possible D match to TRBD2 (6 bases). CDR3 size: 16 residues. Germline V gene sequence: CDR1 MGHRA, CDR2 YSYEKL. Between the trimmed V and J ends, which lost 3 bases and 7 bases, there was a span of 22 bases. This chain's CDR3 is CASSQGLGLTGGEQYF. The CDR3 region has the DNA TGCGCCAGCAGCCAGGGGCTCGGACTAACCGGAGGGGAGCAGTACTTC.

This chain links TRBV5-1 with TRBJ1-1; unclear D gene. The CDR3 is made up of 14 amino acids. Trimming took 4 bases from V and 1 from J, leaving 11 bases between them. Germline V gene data show CDR1 as SGHRS and CDR2 as YFSETQ. The CDR3 nucleotides read TGCGCCAGCAGCCCCGTGATGGCGAACACTGAAGCTTTCTTT. It is translated as CASSPVMANTEAFF.